This T cell receptor beta chain was sequenced for a study of immunodeficiency (dated 2019 in TCRdb). With respect to the entire study: Repertoire analysis was performed to search for VDJ recombination defects and oligoclonality.

Including cysteine and phenylalanine, the CDR3 has 15 amino acids. Just CDR3 DNA is preserved here, 45 bases in frame from base 1. V is trimmed back by 3 bases and J by 8 bases, and the junction contains 9 bases that no gene match accounts for. CDR1 and CDR2 were assigned from the germline V gene as KGHSH and LQKENI. CD3+CD4+ T cells were sorted from fresh PBMCs before TCR sequencing. Comment on this clone: Its recognized antigen is unknown. No base-level quality is on record; no much larger clone is a single base apart.

Broad study findings and their caveats: In the entropy comparisons of patients against healthy controls, patients were shown as n=3 (open circles), and an effect of thymic development was suggested only as a possibility. Between patients and controls, productive entropy and V-J pairing of CD4+ T cells looked similar. Severe oligoclonality, judged by top-100 and total clonotype frequencies, was seen in patient CD8+ but not CD4+ T cells.

Genomic DNA was extracted using the QIAamp DNA Blood Mini Kit and was submitted for immunoSEQ repertoire analysis. Multiplex PCR was used to amplify CDR3 regions from a standard amount of genomic DNA template. The PCR products underwent sequencing on an Illumina platform. As for how the authors treated the data: Sequences were aligned to a reference, with V, D and J gene definitions taken from IMGT. Closely related sequences were merged by a nearest-neighbor clustering algorithm so that PCR and sequencing errors were removed. V, D and J usage in productive unique and total sequences was analyzed using ImmunoSEQ Analyzer tools and R version 3.6.1. TCRdb limited this immuneACCESS table to in-frame rearrangements with V and J called. A share of clones is missing; checked studies link under half to unresolved V genes, and the rest is unexplained. V, J and clone size are taken as reported in that table, and D and trimming were inferred from the DNA itself. The sample records around 4,300 clones, under 95% of which are singletons. Over 3.5% of the sample is taken by the ten largest.

This receptor chain uses TRBV18 and TRBJ2-1; the junction holds 8 bases that match TRBD2. The sequencing input was CD4+ T cells from blood. The TCR sequence derives from a human donor in good health. The CDR3 has the sequence CASSPNRREVDEQFF. The DNA sequence reads TGTGCCAGCTCACCGAACCGGCGGGAGGTCGATGAGCAGTTCTTC.